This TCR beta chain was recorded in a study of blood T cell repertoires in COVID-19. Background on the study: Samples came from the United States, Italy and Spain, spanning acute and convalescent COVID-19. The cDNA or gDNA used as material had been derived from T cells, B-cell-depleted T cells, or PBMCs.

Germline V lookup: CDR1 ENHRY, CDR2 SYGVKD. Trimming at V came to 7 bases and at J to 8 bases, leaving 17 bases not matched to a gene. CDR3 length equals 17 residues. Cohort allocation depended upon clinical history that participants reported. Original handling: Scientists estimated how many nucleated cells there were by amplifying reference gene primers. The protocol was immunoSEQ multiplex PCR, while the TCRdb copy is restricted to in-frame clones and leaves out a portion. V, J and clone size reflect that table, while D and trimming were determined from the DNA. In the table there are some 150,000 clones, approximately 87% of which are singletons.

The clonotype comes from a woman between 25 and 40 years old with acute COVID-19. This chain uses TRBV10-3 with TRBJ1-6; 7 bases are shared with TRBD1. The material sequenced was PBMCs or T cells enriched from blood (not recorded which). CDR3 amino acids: CAITAELTGNGDSPLHF. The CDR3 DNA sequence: TGTGCCATCACGGCCGAGTTGACAGGGAACGGTGATTCACCCCTCCACTTT.